This is a list of T cell receptor beta chains from one sample in a study of blood T cells in healthy people across ages. TCRdb recomputed calls from the 5' RACE reads with MiXCR, one row per CDR3 protein. The table lists hundreds of thousands of distinct CDR3 sequences, about 42% of them singletons. Sequenced: blood. The receptors originated from a woman in her sixties in good health. CDR3s include the opening cysteine and the closing phenylalanine or tryptophan. Each record gives: V gene, clone size, D gene, CDR3 length, J gene, CDR3 protein, CDR3 DNA. The D gene is left open where the match is weak. Size is stated for part of the rows, as once, few or many counts, or as a class when the clone is expanded.

>TRBV7-8|NA|TRBD2|17|TRBJ2-5
CASSLKTSGGTKETQYF
TGTGCCAGCAGCTTAAAGACTAGCGGGGGGACAAAAGAGACCCAGTACTTC
>TRBV28|NA|NA|13|TRBJ2-7
CASSLSDSYEQYF
TGTGCCAGCAGTTTAAGCGACTCCTACGAGCAGTACTTC
>TRBV7-9|NA|NA|14|TRBJ1-2
CASSLALGGHGYTF
TGTGCCAGCAGCTTAGCGCTAGGGGGGCATGGCTACACCTTC
>TRBV4-3|NA|NA|14|TRBJ1-2
CASSQVGQGGGYTF
TGCGCCAGCAGCCAAGTGGGTCAGGGCGGTGGCTACACCTTC
>TRBV29-1|NA|NA|13|TRBJ2-3
CSGTRQSTDTQYF
TGCAGCGGCACGCGACAGAGCACAGATACGCAGTATTTT
>TRBV29-1|NA|NA|11|TRBJ2-5
CSARWRETQYF
TGCAGCGCCCGATGGAGGGAGACCCAGTACTTC
>TRBV20-1|NA|TRBD2|14|TRBJ2-1
CSAATSEDYNEQFF
TGCAGTGCAGCTACTAGCGAGGATTACAATGAGCAGTTCTTC
>TRBV20-1|NA|TRBD1|14|TRBJ1-2
CSASKMDRGFGYTF
TGCAGTGCTAGTAAAATGGACAGGGGCTTTGGCTACACCTTC
>TRBV20-1|few|NA|17|TRBJ2-1
CSAEGLLRLSSYNEQFF
TGCAGTGCTGAGGGGCTCTTGCGGTTAAGCTCCTACAATGAGCAGTTCTTC
>TRBV7-6|NA|NA|14|TRBJ2-7
CASSLAAQSYEQYF
TGTGCCAGCAGCTTAGCGGCTCAGTCCTACGAGCAGTACTTC
>TRBV7-9|NA|NA|15|TRBJ1-4
CASSTGIRGDEKLFF
TGTGCCAGCAGCACAGGGATCCGGGGCGATGAAAAACTGTTTTTT
>TRBV25-1|NA|NA|13|TRBJ1-2
CASSDPDLYGYTF
TGTGCCAGCAGTGACCCGGACTTGTATGGCTACACCTTC
>TRBV5-4|NA|NA|15|TRBJ2-1
CASSLVERDDNEQFF
TGTGCCAGCAGCTTGGTAGAGAGGGATGACAATGAGCAGTTCTTC
>TRBV29-1|NA|TRBD1|13|TRBJ2-3
CSVEGAGGDTQYF
TGCAGCGTTGAAGGTGCAGGGGGAGATACGCAGTATTTT
>TRBV20-1|many|NA|14|TRBJ1-5
CSARDRGGSQPQHF
TGCAGTGCTAGAGATAGAGGGGGGAGCCAGCCCCAGCATTTT
>TRBV6-6|few|NA|10|TRBJ2-7
CASRGNEQYF
TGTGCCAGCAGGGGTAATGAGCAGTACTTC
>TRBV7-9|few|TRBD1|17|TRBJ2-6
CASSLGTGGSGANVLTF
TGTGCCAGCAGCTTAGGGACAGGGGGTTCTGGGGCCAACGTCCTGACTTTC
>TRBV10-2|few|NA|13|TRBJ2-7
CASRTRSSYEQYF
TGCGCCAGCAGGACTCGCAGCTCCTACGAGCAGTACTTC
>TRBV27|few|TRBD2|14|TRBJ2-7
CASSSSSGRREQYF
TGTGCCAGCAGCTCCTCTAGCGGGAGACGAGAGCAGTACTTC
>TRBV14|many|NA|13|TRBJ2-7
CASSQVTSYEQYF
TGTGCCAGCAGCCAAGTCACATCCTACGAGCAGTACTTC
>TRBV5-1|NA|TRBD2|18|TRBJ2-7
CASSFGTSGSSSYNEQYF
TGCGCCAGCAGCTTTGGCACTAGCGGGTCGAGCTCCTACAATGAGCAGTACTTC
>TRBV9|NA|TRBD2|17|TRBJ2-3
CASSARGLAESTDTQYF
TGTGCCAGCAGCGCCCGAGGTCTAGCGGAAAGCACAGATACGCAGTATTTT
>TRBV7-2|NA|NA|14|TRBJ1-4
CASSLRSSPEKLFF
TGTGCCAGCAGCCTCCGTTCCTCCCCTGAAAAACTGTTTTTT
>TRBV21-1|NA|NA|15|TRBJ2-7
CASSNPAGCGYEQYF
TGTGCCAGCAGCAACCCAGCGGGATGTGGCTACGAGCAGTACTTC
>TRBV12-3/TRBV12-4|NA|NA|14|TRBJ1-2
CASSLQVVNYGYTF
TGTGCCAGCAGTTTACAGGTCGTGAACTATGGCTACACCTTC
>TRBV7-9|NA|TRBD1|15|TRBJ1-2
CASRNVQGADYGYTF
TGTGCCAGCAGAAACGTACAGGGGGCGGACTATGGCTACACCTTC
>TRBV4-2|NA|TRBD2|15|TRBJ2-5
CASSQDFGGGETQYF
TGTGCCAGCAGCCAAGATTTTGGGGGGGGAGAGACCCAGTACTTC
>TRBV6-1|once|TRBD2|17|TRBJ2-5
CASSPRLAGGVGETQYF
TGTGCCAGCAGTCCGCGACTAGCGGGGGGAGTCGGAGAGACCCAGTACTTC
>TRBV27|few|NA|15|TRBJ2-6
CASSIQGTGANVLTF
TGTGCCAGCAGTATACAGGGTACTGGGGCCAACGTCCTGACTTTC
>TRBV11-2|few|TRBD2|19|TRBJ2-1
CASSLVSGHASGSMYEQFF
TGTGCCAGCAGCTTAGTGTCAGGCCACGCTAGCGGGAGTATGTATGAGCAGTTCTTC
>TRBV19|NA|NA|13|TRBJ2-7
CASSTDLPYEQYF
TGTGCCAGTAGTACCGATTTGCCCTACGAGCAGTACTTC
>TRBV20-1|NA|NA|16|TRBJ2-6
CSARYGGASGANVLTF
TGCAGTGCTAGATACGGCGGTGCCTCTGGGGCCAACGTCCTGACTTTC
>TRBV7-9|few|TRBD1|15|TRBJ1-2
CASSELGTANYGYTF
TGTGCCAGCAGCGAATTGGGGACAGCTAACTATGGCTACACCTTC
>TRBV12-3/TRBV12-4|NA|NA|15|TRBJ2-3
CASSSLGGIRDTQYF
TGTGCCAGCAGTTCTCTCGGCGGGATCCGAGATACGCAGTATTTT
>TRBV28|few|TRBD1|16|TRBJ1-2
CASSSPGQGPHYGYTF
TGTGCCAGCAGTTCACCGGGACAGGGGCCCCACTATGGCTACACCTTC
>TRBV29-1|NA|NA|12|TRBJ1-2
CSVEEGLGGYTF
TGCAGCGTTGAAGAGGGGTTAGGAGGCTACACCTTC
>TRBV7-3|NA|TRBD2|14|TRBJ2-5
CASRLPRGGETQYF
TGTGCCAGCAGACTGCCCCGGGGGGGAGAGACCCAGTACTTC
>TRBV7-2|NA|TRBD1|16|TRBJ2-5
CASSLDRAGVQETQYF
TGTGCCAGCAGCTTGGACAGGGCTGGGGTTCAAGAGACCCAGTACTTC
>TRBV5-1|few|NA|15|TRBJ2-3
CASSLAASGTDTQYF
TGCGCCAGCAGCTTGGCCGCTAGCGGCACAGATACGCAGTATTTT
>TRBV20-1|NA|NA|15|TRBJ2-4
CSANDPRRAKNIQYF
TGCAGTGCCAACGACCCACGGAGGGCCAAAAACATTCAGTACTTC
>TRBV20-1|few|TRBD1|13|TRBJ1-2
CSSDRVPNYGYTF
TGCAGTTCAGACAGGGTCCCCAACTATGGCTACACCTTC
>TRBV20-1|NA|NA|15|TRBJ1-5
CSARVGSSGNQPQHF
TGCAGTGCTAGAGTTGGCTCCTCGGGCAATCAGCCCCAGCATTTT
>TRBV25-1|NA|TRBD2|14|TRBJ2-4
CASSLIGTSGKQYF
TGTGCCAGCAGTCTCATTGGTACTAGCGGGAAACAGTACTTC
>TRBV29-1|few|NA|9|TRBJ2-5
CSVDQTQYF
TGCAGCGTTGACCAGACCCAGTACTTC
>TRBV25-1|many|NA|14|TRBJ2-5
CASSGMGGPETQYF
TGTGCCAGCAGTGGGATGGGGGGGCCGGAGACCCAGTACTTC